The TCR beta chain described here comes from a study of identical twins listed by TCRdb under 2016. About the study as a whole: The study deep-sequenced TCR alpha and beta repertoires from monozygotic twins, unrelated adults of various ages and cord blood to test whether fetal clonotypes persist. To rule out contamination, replicate twin experiments were performed at different times with different library preparation protocols.

A note on this clonotype: No cognate antigen has been identified for it. No much larger clone exists at a distance of one base, and base qualities are not known.

V loses 3 bases of germline sequence and J loses 4 bases, and the interval between the two ends is 19 bases. CDR1 and CDR2 are read off the germline V gene as SGHTA and FQGNSA. There are 16 amino acids in the CDR3, from cysteine to phenylalanine inclusive. The kept DNA is CDR3 alone, 48 bases in frame from the first base. Every donor was a healthy Caucasian. The twin cohort comprised three pairs of female monozygotic twins, all aged roughly 18 to 29 years. Peripheral blood mononuclear cells were the source from which RNA for the TCR libraries was isolated. The protocol used for the library was 5' RACE. Sequenced using an Illumina HiSeq 2000. A universal primer binding site was introduced by template switching, and a unique molecular identifier was present in the final cDNA, enabling accurate counting of TCR cDNA molecules. First-strand cDNA for TCR alpha and beta chains was synthesized from specific primers in the conserved constant-segment region. To control for contamination, every cDNA library was double barcoded, receiving both a SMART-Mk sample barcode and Illumina barcodes. TruSeq adapter sequences along with Illumina sample barcodes were introduced in two successive PCR steps. The Illumina HiSeq platform was used with custom primers to sequence TCR alpha and beta cDNA libraries. In the paper's pipeline: MiGEC processed the raw reads to extract unique molecular identifiers, while MiXCR was used to determine the CDR3 positions. For each individual, recombination models were inferred using an EM algorithm with the repgenHMM and IGoR tools. Shared clonotype analysis was performed with the tcR package in R, normalizing sharing by the product of cloneset sizes. To study raw recombination free of thymic and clonal selection effects, out-of-frame nonproductive sequences were analyzed. In-frame beta chains were kept once TCRdb had trimmed the public reads at Q25 with fastp and called clones with MiXCR. Merged by CDR3 protein, the rows form single entries marked with the most common genes and DNA. In this record, the V and J calls reflect TCRdb's handling and not the investigators' own analysis. The sample has roughly 720,000 distinct CDR3 sequences on record, over 15% of them singletons. About an eighth of the sample belongs to the ten largest clones.

What the research found in general, with its limitations: Abundant cord blood beta clonotypes carried fewer insertions; young adult naive repertoires showed a weaker similar trend, while memory repertoires showed none. In monozygotic twins, out-of-frame TCR alpha sharing was systematically underestimated by recombination models, although the models agreed with sharing between unrelated individuals. Because the same donors could not be followed over many years, conclusions were based on cross-sectional statistical analysis. Zero-insertion analyses could be partly confounded by invariant T cells such as MAIT and iNKT, though diverse VJ usage argued against such confounding for most clonotypes. Compared with coincidental sharing between unrelated individuals, an excess of low generation-probability sequences was observed among out-of-frame TCR alpha sequences shared between twins. Excess twin sharing in beta out-of-frame sequences was weaker because fewer shared sequences lowered the signal-to-noise ratio.

In addition, the sample was reused for a study of T cells expressing NK-cell markers. As described in the second report: Eight or nine donors provided sorted CD3+CD56+NKG2C+, CD3+CD56+NKG2C- and CD3+CD56-NKG2C+ T-cell subsets, whose TCR beta-chain repertoires were profiled. Seven of the eight sequenced donors were HCMV-seropositive and one was HCMV-seronegative. In several experiments an anti-gammadeltaTCR antibody was added to restrict sorting to alphabetaTCR-expressing T cells. In six donors, the dominant CD3+CD56+NKG2C+ clonotypes ranked among the top 10 CD8+ clonotypes, making up 1.0-7.0% of CD8+ T cells. Those dominant clonotypes were again the most abundant among CD3+CD56-NKG2C+ cells in a handful of donors, at about 25-60.1%. It remained unclear whether the expanded NKG2C-expressing T cell clones were specific for HCMV antigens. The eight sequenced donors were randomly selected healthy volunteers, three men and five women. HCMV serostatus was determined by detecting HCMV-specific IgG in serum with a commercial ELISA kit. For 5 or 6 donors, unsorted PBMC were also used to sequence bulk peripheral blood T-cell repertoires. Reads were demultiplexed and grouped by UMI with MIGEC, and clonotypes were assembled and quantified with MiTCR. To remove erroneous sequences, TCR cDNA sequences were retained only when supported by two or more reads. The tcR package was used for downstream repertoire analysis, and clonotypes were matched between fractions using CDR3 nucleotide sequence together with V segment. VDJmatch was used to annotate antigen specificity against VDJdb, with one amino acid substitution in CDR3 allowed.

The chain is assembled from TRBV7-2 and TRBJ2-7; TRBD2 could be the D gene, as 6 bases match. The TCR comes from a woman younger than 35 in good health. The sample comprised PBMCs. The CDR3 here reads CASSFLGGGGLYEQYF. The nucleotide sequence reads as follows: TGTGCCAGCAGCTTTTTGGGGGGAGGCGGTCTATACGAGCAGTACTTC.